This TCR beta chain appears in the sequencing data of a study of shared clonotypes between healthy human individuals. Findings and limits, study-wide: With a handful of donors compared, about 5% of naive CD4 clonotypes were shared.

As regards this clone: The antigen remains unidentified.

V was cut by 3 bases and J by 0 bases, with 15 bases left in between. The CDR3 runs 17 residues. Germline-derived CDR1 and CDR2 are SGHNT and YYREEE (reference sequence). Profiled with immunoSEQ multiplex PCR; TCRdb holds only in-frame clones, not every one. This sample has roughly 2.5 million clones; more than 90% occur once, and the top ten carry under 0.15%. J is TRBJ2-2 and V is TRBV5-4; D remains ambiguous. Sequencing input: naive CD4+ T cells sorted from blood. Subset described: CD45RA+ positively selected. This TCR was recovered from a young man in good health. CDR3 nucleotide sequence: TGTGCCAGCAGCTCATCCATTGGAAGGGCGAACACCGGGGAGCTGTTTTTT. Protein sequence: CASSSSIGRANTGELFF.